This T cell receptor (beta chain) was found in a study of blood T cell repertoires in COVID-19. Germline loops: CDR1 KGHSH, CDR2 LQKENI. Unmatched junction bases numbered 11, after V lost 3 bases and J lost 6 bases. The CDR3 sequence is 17 residues long. Produced via immunoSEQ multiplex PCR; TCRdb's table is partial and in-frame only. The profile covers 60,000 or so clones, with under 80% appearing a single time and under 5% taken by the ten largest. Specimen: peripheral blood. The TCR was taken from a human donor in a cohort sampled during active COVID-19. The chain employs TRBV18 and TRBJ1-2; 12 bases line up with TRBD1. The CDR3 DNA reads as TGTGCCAGCTCACCCGCCGTAGGGACAGGGGGCGCGGATGGCTACACCTTC. This sequence encodes CASSPAVGTGGADGYTF.